This entry is about one T cell receptor beta chain. This sample was taken from a study of beta chain features in type 1 diabetes. Expressed TCRB transcripts were sequenced because the isolated RNA had all been reverse transcribed beforehand. The assay was immunoSEQ multiplex PCR, and TCRdb's table has in-frame clones only and misses some. The sample contains approximately 120,000 clones, roughly 40% of which appear only once. The CDR3 contains 14 residues. The V gene's germline CDR1 is SGHRS and CDR2 YFSETQ. Trimming cost V 0 bases and J 9 bases; bases outside gene matches: 6. Sequencing was done on a sample of stem cell memory CD4+ T cells from blood. This receptor was obtained from a woman between 18 and 30 years old in good health. The chain links TRBV5-1 to TRBJ2-4, with TRBD2 matching 7 bases. In nucleotides, the CDR3 is TGCGCCAGCAGCTTGGGGATGGGGAGGGCCATTCAGTACTTC. Translated: CASSLGMGRAIQYF.